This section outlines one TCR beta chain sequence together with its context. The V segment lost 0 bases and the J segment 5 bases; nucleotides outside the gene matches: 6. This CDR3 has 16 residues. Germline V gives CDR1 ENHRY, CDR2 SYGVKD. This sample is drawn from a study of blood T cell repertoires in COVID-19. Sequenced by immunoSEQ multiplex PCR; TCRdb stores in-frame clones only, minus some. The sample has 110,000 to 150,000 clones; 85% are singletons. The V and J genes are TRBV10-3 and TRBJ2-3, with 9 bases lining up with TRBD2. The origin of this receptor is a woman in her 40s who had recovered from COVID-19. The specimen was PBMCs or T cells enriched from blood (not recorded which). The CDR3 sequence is CAISESRRGGRDTQYF. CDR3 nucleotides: TGTGCCATCAGTGAGTCAAGGCGGGGGGGCCGAGATACGCAGTATTTT.